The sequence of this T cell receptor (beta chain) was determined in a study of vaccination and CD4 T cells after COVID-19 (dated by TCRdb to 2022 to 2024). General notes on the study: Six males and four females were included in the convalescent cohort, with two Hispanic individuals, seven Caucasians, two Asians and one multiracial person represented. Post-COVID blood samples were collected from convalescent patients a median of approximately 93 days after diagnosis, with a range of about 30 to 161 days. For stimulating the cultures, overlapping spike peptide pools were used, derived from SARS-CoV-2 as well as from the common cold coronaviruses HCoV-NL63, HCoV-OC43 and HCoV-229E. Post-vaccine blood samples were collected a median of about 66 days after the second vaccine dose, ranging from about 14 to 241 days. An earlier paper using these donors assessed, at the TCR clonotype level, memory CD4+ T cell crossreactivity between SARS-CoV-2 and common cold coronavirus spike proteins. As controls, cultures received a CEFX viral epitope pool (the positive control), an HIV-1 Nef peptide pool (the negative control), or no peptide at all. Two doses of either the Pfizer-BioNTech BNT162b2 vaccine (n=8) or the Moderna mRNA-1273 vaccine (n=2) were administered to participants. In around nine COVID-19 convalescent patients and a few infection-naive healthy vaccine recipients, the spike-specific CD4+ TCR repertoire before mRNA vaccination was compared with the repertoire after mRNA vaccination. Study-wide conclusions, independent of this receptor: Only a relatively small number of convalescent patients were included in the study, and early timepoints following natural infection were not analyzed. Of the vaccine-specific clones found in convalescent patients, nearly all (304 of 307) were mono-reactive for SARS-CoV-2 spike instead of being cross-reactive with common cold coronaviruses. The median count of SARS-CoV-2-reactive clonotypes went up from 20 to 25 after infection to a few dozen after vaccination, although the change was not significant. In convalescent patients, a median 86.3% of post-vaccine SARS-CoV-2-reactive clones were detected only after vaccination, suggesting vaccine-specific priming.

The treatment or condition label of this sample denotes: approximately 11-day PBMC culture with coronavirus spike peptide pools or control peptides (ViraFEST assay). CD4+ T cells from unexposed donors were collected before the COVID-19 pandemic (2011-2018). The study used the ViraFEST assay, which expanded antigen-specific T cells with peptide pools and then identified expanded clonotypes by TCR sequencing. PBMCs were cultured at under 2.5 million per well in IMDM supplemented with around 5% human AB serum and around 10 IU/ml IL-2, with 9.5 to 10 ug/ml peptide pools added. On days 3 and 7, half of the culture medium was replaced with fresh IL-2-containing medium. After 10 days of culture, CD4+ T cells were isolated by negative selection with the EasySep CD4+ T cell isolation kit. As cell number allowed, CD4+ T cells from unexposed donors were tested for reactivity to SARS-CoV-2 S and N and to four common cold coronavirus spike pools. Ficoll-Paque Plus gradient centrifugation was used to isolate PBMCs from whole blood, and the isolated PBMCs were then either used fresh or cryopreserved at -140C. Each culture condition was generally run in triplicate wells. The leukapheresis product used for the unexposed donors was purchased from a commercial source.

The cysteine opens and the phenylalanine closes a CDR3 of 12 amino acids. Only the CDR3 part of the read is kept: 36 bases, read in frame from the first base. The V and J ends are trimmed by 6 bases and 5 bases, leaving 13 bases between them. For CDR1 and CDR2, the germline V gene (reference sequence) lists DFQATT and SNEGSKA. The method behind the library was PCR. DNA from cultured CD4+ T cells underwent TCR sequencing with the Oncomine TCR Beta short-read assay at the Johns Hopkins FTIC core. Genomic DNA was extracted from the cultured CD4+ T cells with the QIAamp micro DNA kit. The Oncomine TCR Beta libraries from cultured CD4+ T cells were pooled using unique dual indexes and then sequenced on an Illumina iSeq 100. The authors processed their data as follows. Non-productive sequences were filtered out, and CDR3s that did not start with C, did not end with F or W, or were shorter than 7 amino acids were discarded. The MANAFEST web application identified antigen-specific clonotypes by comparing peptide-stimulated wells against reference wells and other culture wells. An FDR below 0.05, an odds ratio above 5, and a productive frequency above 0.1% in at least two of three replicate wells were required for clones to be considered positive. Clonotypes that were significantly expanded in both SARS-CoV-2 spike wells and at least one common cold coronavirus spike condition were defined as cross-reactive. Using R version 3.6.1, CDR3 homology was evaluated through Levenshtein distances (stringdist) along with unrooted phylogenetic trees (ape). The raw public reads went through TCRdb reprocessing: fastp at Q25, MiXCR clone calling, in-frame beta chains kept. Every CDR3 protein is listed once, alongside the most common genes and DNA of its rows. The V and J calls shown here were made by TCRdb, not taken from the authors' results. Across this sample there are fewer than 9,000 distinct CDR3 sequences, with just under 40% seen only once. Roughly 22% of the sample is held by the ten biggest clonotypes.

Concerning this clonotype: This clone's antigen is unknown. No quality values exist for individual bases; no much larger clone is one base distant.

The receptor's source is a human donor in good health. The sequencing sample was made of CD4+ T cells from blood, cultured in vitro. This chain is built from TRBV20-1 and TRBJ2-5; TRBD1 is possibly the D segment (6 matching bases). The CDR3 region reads CSAAGDLETQYF. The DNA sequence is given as TGCAGTGCGGCAGGGGATTTGGAGACCCAGTACTTC.